This T cell receptor (beta chain) was profiled in a study of cytomegalovirus exposure and HLA in healthy donors. The donors, nominally healthy at sampling, likely had unrecorded immune exposures. PCR amplification relied on 60 Vbeta primers (plus 13 Jbeta primers). TCRdb keeps only in-frame clones here, not all; method: immunoSEQ multiplex PCR. The sample has 130,000 to 150,000 clones, almost 80% seen once; the top ten hold 1.5% to 2%. The specimen sequenced was PBMCs. The clonotype comes from a woman aged 30 to 39 in good health and CMV-seronegative.

The CDR3 bases are TGCGCCAGCAGCTTGGCGGGGAGGGGCACTGAAGCTTTCTTT. Amino acids: CASSLAGRGTEAFF. The chain has TRBV5-1 and TRBJ1-1, with a weak D call TRBD1 (5 bases). Trimming left V 0 bases short and J 4 bases short, with 10 bases between. CDR1 and CDR2 (germline): SGHRS, YFSETQ. The CDR3 is 14 amino acids.